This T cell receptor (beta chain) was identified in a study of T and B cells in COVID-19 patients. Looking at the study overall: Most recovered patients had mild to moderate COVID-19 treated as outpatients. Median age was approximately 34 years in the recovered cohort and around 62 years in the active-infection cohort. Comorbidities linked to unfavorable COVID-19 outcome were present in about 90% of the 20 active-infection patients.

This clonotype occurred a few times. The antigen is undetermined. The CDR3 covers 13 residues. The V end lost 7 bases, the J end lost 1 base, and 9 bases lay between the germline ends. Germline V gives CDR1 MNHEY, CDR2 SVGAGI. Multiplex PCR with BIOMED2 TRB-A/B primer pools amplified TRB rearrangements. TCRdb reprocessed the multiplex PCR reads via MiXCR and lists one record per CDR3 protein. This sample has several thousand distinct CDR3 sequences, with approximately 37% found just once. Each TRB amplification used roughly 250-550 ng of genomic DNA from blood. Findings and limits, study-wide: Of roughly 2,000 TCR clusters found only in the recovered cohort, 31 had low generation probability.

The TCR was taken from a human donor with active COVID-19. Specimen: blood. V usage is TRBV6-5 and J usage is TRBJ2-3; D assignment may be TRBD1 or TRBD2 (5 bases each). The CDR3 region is CASMRGGTDTQYF. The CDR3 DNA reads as TGTGCCAGCATGAGGGGAGGCACAGATACGCAGTATTTT.